This T cell receptor beta chain came from a study of PD-1 blockade in classical Hodgkin lymphoma. At the level of the study: Intravenous delivery of nivolumab at 3 mg/kg to patients occurred every 2 weeks.

Documented time point: cycle 4 day 1 (C4D1), after around six weeks of nivolumab. Each patient experienced a relapse that followed autologous stem cell transplantation, and brentuximab vedotin exposure varied. CD8+ T cell isolation from thawed PBMCs was performed by magnetic negative selection. Measured with immunoSEQ multiplex PCR; TCRdb has only the in-frame clones, and not every one. The table records around 21,000 clones, approximately 84% of them present only once. The length of the CDR3 is 13 residues. Germline CDR1 and CDR2: SEHNR and FQNEAQ (reference sequence). With 0 bases clipped from V and 6 bases from J, the junction kept 2 bases outside the gene matches.

This sequence was found in a human donor with classical Hodgkin lymphoma. Sequenced material: CD8+ T cells from blood, taken before the fourth cycle of nivolumab. The V and J genes are TRBV7-9 and TRBJ2-7; 7 nucleotides agree with TRBD2. This CDR3 is CASSLAGGSEQYF. In DNA, the CDR3 is TGTGCCAGCAGCTTAGCGGGAGGGAGCGAGCAGTACTTC.